These T cell receptor beta chains were read from a single sample in a study of T cell responses to AZD1222 COVID-19 vaccine. Clones were sequenced by immunoSEQ multiplex PCR, and TCRdb holds only the in-frame ones, with some missing. Found here are about 180,000 clones, around 94% of them singletons; the top ten hold roughly 1.5%. Sequencing used peripheral blood, obtained 28 days after the second AZD1222 dose. Receptors were obtained from an adult who received the AZD1222 COVID-19 vaccine. Both conserved end residues are part of each CDR3. D genes are given only for firm matches. The listing skips clone size in some rows; elsewhere it reads once, few, many or a size class.

j_gene,d_gene,v_gene,abundance,CDR3nt,CDR3aa
TRBJ1-6,TRBD1,TRBV6-2/TRBV6-3,.,TGTGCCAGCAGTCGACAGGGGGCTAGGTATTCACCCCTCCACTTT,CASSRQGARYSPLHF
TRBJ2-1,.,TRBV5-8,.,TGTGCCAGCAGCCGAGTCGTGTTCTTC,CASSRVVFF
TRBJ2-1,.,TRBV27,once,TGTGCCACTAGGGGGGCAGGGGAATACAATGAGCAGTTCTTC,CATRGAGEYNEQFF
TRBJ1-1,.,TRBV7-9,.,TGTGCCAGCGGTTTAGGCCCAAGAACTGAAGCTTTCTTT,CASGLGPRTEAFF
TRBJ1-5,.,TRBV28,.,TGTGCCAGCAGAGTAAGCAATCAGCCCCAGCATTTT,CASRVSNQPQHF
TRBJ2-3,.,TRBV19,.,TGTGCCAGTAGGGGGCAGGGCACAGATACGCAGTATTTT,CASRGQGTDTQYF
TRBJ1-6,.,TRBV5-1,.,TGCGCCAGCAGCTTGTCCACAGGAGAAAATTCACCCCTCCACTTT,CASSLSTGENSPLHF
TRBJ2-2,.,TRBV9,.,TGTGCCAGCAGCGGGGGTGGCAGGAACACCGGGGAGCTGTTTTTT,CASSGGGRNTGELFF
TRBJ1-2,TRBD1,TRBV6-6,once,TGTGCCAGCAGTCAGTCTAGGAGGGGGCTTTATTATGGCTACACCTTC,CASSQSRRGLYYGYTF
TRBJ1-5,TRBD1,TRBV2,.,TGTGCCAGCAGCCCTGGACAGGGCAATCAGCCCCAGCATTTT,CASSPGQGNQPQHF
TRBJ2-1,TRBD1,TRBV19,.,TGTGCCAGTAGTATAGATACAGGGGGCTGGGATGAGCAGTTCTTC,CASSIDTGGWDEQFF
TRBJ2-2,.,TRBV19,.,TGTGCCAGTAGTAACTCGGGGCAGGCCAACACCGGGGAGCTGTTTTTT,CASSNSGQANTGELFF
TRBJ1-5,TRBD1,TRBV28,.,TGTGCCAGCAGCCAGACAGGGACGGTCAATCAGCCCCAGCATTTT,CASSQTGTVNQPQHF
TRBJ1-2,TRBD1,TRBV6-6,.,TGTGCCAGCAGTAGACCGGGACAGAACTATGGCTACACCTTC,CASSRPGQNYGYTF
TRBJ2-7,TRBD1,TRBV10-1,few,TGCGCCAGCAGTGAGCAGGTATCAGGGGGCTACGAGCAGTACTTC,CASSEQVSGGYEQYF
TRBJ2-2,TRBD1,TRBV28,.,TGTGCCAGCAGGGTGACAGGGGGCGGCACCGGGGAGCTGTTTTTT,CASRVTGGGTGELFF
TRBJ1-1,.,TRBV7-9,.,TGTGCCAGCAGCTTAAAATCCTCGGGTGGCACTGAAGCTTTCTTT,CASSLKSSGGTEAFF
TRBJ1-1,.,TRBV7-9,.,TGTGCCAGCAGCCCCCGGGCGAGCGGTGTGGGCACTGAAGCTTTCTTT,CASSPRASGVGTEAFF
TRBJ2-3,TRBD2,TRBV6-1,once,TGTGCCAGCAGTGCAACCGGGACTAGCGGGACCTCCCTGGATACGCAGTATTTT,CASSATGTSGTSLDTQYF
TRBJ1-5,.,TRBV12-5,.,TGTGCTAGTGGTTTCGGGAGTTACAATCAGCCCCAGCATTTT,CASGFGSYNQPQHF
TRBJ2-5,.,TRBV5-8,.,TGTGCCAGCAGCTTGGGAACAGGGTCTCAAGAGACCCAGTACTTC,CASSLGTGSQETQYF
TRBJ2-7,TRBD1,TRBV6-5,.,TGTGCCAGCAGCCGGGACAGGTTATCCTACGAGCAGTACTTC,CASSRDRLSYEQYF
TRBJ2-3,.,TRBV29-1,.,TGCAGCGTCACTAGCACAGATACGCAGTATTTT,CSVTSTDTQYF
TRBJ1-4,.,TRBV19,.,TGTGCCAGTAGTCTCTCCCGGGGTGGGGAAAAACTGTTTTTT,CASSLSRGGEKLFF
TRBJ2-3,.,TRBV9,.,TGTGCCAGCAGCGTAGAGGGGGGCACAGATACGCAGTATTTT,CASSVEGGTDTQYF
TRBJ2-5,.,TRBV18,once,TGTGCCAGCTCACCGGGCAGAACAGAGACCCAGTACTTC,CASSPGRTETQYF
TRBJ1-2,.,TRBV28,.,TGTGCCAGCAGTTTAGGGGTCTGGGCTGACTATGGCTACACCTTC,CASSLGVWADYGYTF
TRBJ2-7,.,TRBV10-3,.,TGTGCCATCAGAGAGCGGGACTCCAGGGGTGAACAGTACTTC,CAIRERDSRGEQYF
TRBJ1-2,.,TRBV18,.,TGTGCCAGCTCACCTTCGGGGAGGGATGGCTACACCTTC,CASSPSGRDGYTF
TRBJ1-1,.,TRBV12-3/TRBV12-4,once,TGTGCCAGCAGTTTCGAGACAGCTGAAGCTTTCTTT,CASSFETAEAFF
TRBJ2-1,TRBD2,TRBV11-2,.,TGTGCCAGCAGCTTAGACACGGGAGGGCCCTACAATGAGCAGTTCTTC,CASSLDTGGPYNEQFF